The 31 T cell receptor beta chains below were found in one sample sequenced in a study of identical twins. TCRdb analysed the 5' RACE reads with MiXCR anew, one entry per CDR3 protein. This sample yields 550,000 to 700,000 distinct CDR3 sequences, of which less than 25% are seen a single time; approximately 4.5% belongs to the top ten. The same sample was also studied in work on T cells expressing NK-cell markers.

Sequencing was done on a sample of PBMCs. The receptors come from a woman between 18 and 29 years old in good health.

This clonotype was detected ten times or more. CDR3 residues: CSASPTELGVELFF. The CDR3 nucleotides read TGCAGTGCTAGTCCTACCGAGCTTGGGGTTGAACTGTTTTTT. This chain joins TRBV20-1 and TRBJ1-4; no clear D. V shed 3 bases and J shed 12 bases, with 20 bases lying between them. CDR3 length: 14 residues. From germline, CDR1 is DFQATT and CDR2 SNEGSKA (reference sequence).

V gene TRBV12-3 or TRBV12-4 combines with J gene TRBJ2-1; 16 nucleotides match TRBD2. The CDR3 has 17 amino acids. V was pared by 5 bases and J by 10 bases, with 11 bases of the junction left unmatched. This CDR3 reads CASSRERGLAGGREQFF. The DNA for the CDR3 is TGTGCCAGCAGTCGGGAGAGGGGACTAGCGGGAGGGAGAGAGCAGTTCTTC.

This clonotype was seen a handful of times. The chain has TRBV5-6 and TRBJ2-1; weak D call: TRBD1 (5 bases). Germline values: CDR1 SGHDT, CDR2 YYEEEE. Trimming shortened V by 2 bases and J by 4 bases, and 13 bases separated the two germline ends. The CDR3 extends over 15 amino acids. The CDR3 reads CASSLVGLDYNEQFF. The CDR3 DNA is TGTGCCAGCAGCTTAGTGGGGCTGGATTACAATGAGCAGTTCTTC.

The CDR3 loop is CASNFQPQHF. CDR3 DNA sequence: TGTGCCAGCAATTTTCAGCCCCAGCATTTT. This sequence joins TRBV6-5 and TRBJ1-5, with unresolved D. V shed 7 bases and J shed 6 bases, with 4 bases lying between them. The CDR3 totals 10 residues. Germline V gene data show CDR1 as MNHEY and CDR2 as SVGAGI.

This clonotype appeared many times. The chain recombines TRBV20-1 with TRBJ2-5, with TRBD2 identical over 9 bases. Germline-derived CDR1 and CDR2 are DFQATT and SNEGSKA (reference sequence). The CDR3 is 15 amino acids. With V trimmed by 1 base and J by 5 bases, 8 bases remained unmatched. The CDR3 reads CSARGWAGGPETQYF. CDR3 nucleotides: TGCAGTGCTAGAGGATGGGCGGGAGGGCCGGAGACCCAGTACTTC.

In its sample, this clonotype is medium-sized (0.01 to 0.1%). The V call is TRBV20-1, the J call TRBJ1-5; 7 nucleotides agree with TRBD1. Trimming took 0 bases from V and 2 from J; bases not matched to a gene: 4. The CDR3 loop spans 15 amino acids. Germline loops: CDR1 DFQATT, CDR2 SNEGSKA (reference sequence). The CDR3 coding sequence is TGCAGTGCTAGAGATCTTGGGACAGGCAATCAGCCCCAGCATTTT. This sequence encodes CSARDLGTGNQPQHF.

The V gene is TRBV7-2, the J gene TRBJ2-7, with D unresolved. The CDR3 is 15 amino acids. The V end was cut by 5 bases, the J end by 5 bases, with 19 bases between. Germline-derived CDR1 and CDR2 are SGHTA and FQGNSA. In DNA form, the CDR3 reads TGTGCCAGCAGCCGGGCGGCTGGACCTCAGGACGAGCAGTACTTC. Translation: CASSRAAGPQDEQYF.

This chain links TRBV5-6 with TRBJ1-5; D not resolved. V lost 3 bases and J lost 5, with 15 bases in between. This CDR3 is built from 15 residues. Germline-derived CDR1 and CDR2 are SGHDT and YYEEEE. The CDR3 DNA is TGTGCCAGCAGCTCCCTTTCCCTAAGGGATCAGCCCCAGCATTTT. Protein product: CASSSLSLRDQPQHF.

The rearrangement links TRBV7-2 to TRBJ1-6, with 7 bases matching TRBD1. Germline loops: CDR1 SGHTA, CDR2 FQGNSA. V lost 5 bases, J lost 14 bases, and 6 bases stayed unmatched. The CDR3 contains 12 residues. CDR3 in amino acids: CASSLDRVALHF. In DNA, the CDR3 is TGTGCCAGCAGCCTAGACAGGGTAGCCCTCCACTTT.

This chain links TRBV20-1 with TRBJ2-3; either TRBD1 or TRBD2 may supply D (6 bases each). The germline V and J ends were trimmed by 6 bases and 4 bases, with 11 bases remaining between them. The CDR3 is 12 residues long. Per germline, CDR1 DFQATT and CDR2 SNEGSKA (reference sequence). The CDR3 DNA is TGCAGTGCGGAGAGGGGGGCAGATACGCAGTATTTT. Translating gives CSAERGADTQYF.

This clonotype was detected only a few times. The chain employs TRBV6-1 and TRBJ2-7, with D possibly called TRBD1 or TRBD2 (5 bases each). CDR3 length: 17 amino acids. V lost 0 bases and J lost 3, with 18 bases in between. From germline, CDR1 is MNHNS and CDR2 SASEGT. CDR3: CASSEAGAWTGHYEQYF. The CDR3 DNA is TGTGCCAGCAGTGAAGCAGGGGCTTGGACGGGGCACTACGAGCAGTACTTC.

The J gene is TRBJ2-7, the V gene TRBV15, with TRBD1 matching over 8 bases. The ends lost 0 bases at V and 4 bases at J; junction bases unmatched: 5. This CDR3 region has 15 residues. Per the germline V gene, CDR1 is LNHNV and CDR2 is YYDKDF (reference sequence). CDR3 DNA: TGTGCCACCAGCAGAGATGGGCAGGGGGCATACGAGCAGTACTTC. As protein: CATSRDGQGAYEQYF.

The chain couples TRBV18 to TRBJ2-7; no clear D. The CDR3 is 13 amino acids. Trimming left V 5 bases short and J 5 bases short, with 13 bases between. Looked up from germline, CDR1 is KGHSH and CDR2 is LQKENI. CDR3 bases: TGTGCCAGCTCAGACGAGGCTCTGAACGAGCAGTACTTC. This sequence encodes CASSDEALNEQYF.

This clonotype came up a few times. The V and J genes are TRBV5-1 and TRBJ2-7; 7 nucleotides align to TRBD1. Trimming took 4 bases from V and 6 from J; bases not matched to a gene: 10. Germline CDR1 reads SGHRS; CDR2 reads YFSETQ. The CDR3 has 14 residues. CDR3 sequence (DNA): TGCGCCAGCAGCGTGGGACAGCCCTCCGTCGAGCAGTACTTC. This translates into CASSVGQPSVEQYF.

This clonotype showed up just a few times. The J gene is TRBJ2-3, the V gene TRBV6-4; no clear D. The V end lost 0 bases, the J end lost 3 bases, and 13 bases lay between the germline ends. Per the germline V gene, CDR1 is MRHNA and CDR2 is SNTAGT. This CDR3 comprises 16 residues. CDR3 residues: CASSDSWSDGTDTQYF. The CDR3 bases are TGTGCCAGCAGTGACTCGTGGAGTGACGGTACAGATACGCAGTATTTT.

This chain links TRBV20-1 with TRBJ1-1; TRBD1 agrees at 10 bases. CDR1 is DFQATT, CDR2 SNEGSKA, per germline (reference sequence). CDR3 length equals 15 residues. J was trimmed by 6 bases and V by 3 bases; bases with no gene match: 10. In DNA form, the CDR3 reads TGCAGTGCTAGGGTGACAGGGGGCGCTATGGCTGAAGCTTTCTTT. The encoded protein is CSARVTGGAMAEAFF.

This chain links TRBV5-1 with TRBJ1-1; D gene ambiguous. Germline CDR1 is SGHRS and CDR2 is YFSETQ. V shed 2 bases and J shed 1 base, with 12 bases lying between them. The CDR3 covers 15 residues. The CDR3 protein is CASSFTPRRNTEAFF. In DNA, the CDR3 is TGCGCCAGCAGCTTCACCCCAAGGAGGAACACTGAAGCTTTCTTT.

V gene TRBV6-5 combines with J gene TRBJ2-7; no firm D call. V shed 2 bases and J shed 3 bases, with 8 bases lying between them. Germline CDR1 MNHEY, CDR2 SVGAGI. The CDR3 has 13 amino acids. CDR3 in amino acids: CASSYGVNYEQYF. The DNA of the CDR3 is TGTGCCAGCAGTTACGGGGTTAACTACGAGCAGTACTTC.

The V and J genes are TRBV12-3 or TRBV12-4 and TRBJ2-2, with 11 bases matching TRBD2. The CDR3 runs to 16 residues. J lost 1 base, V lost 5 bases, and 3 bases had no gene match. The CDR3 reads CASSPGTSGNTGELFF. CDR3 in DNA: TGTGCCAGCAGTCCTGGGACTAGCGGGAACACCGGGGAGCTGTTTTTT.

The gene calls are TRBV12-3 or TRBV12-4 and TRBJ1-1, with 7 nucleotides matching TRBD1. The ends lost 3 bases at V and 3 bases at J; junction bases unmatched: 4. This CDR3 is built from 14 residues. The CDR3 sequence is CASSFGDSHTEAFF. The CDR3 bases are TGTGCCAGCAGTTTCGGGGACAGCCACACTGAAGCTTTCTTT.

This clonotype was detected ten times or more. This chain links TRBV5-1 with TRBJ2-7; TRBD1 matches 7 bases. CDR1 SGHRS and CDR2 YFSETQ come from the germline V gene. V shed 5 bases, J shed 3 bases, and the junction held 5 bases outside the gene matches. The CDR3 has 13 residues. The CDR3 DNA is TGCGCCAGCAGTCCCGGACAGGTCTACGAGCAGTACTTC. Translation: CASSPGQVYEQYF.

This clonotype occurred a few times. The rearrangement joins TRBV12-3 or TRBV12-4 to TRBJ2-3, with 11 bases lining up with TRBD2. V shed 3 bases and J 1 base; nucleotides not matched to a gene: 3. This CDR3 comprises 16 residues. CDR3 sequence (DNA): TGTGCCAGCAGTTTCTTTAGCGGGAGGGGCACAGATACGCAGTATTTT. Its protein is CASSFFSGRGTDTQYF.

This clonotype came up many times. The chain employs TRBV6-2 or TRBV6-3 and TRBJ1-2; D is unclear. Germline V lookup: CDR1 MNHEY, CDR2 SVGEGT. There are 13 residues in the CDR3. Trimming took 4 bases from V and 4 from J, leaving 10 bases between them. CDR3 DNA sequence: TGTGCCAGCAGTTTCCGGGTTACCTATGGCTACACCTTC. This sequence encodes CASSFRVTYGYTF.

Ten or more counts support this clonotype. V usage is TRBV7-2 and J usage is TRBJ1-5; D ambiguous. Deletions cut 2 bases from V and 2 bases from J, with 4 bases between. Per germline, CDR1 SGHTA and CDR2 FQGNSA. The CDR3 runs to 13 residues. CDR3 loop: CASSLKGNQPQHF. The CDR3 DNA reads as TGTGCCAGCAGCTTAAAGGGCAATCAGCCCCAGCATTTT.

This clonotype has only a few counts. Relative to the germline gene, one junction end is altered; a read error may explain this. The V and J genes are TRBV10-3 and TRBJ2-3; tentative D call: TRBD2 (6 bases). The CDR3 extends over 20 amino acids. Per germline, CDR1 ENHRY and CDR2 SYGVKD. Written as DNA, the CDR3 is TGTGCCATAAGTGAGTCGTATGCGGGGAAACCCCTCGGGCCGGCAGATACGCAGTATTTT. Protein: CAISESYAGKPLGPADTQYF.

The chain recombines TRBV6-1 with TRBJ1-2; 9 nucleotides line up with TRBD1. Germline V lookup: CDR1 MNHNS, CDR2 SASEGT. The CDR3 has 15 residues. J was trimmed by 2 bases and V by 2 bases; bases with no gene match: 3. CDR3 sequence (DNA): TGTGCCAGCAGTGAACATGGACAGGGGAACTATGGCTACACCTTC. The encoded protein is CASSEHGQGNYGYTF.

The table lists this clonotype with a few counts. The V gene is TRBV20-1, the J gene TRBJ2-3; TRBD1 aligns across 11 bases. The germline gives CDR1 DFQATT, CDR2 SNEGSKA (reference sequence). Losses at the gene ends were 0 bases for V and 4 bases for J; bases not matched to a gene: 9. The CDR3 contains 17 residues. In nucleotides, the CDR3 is TGCAGTGCTAGAGATCTAAGGACAGGGGGCATGGCAGATACGCAGTATTTT. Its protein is CSARDLRTGGMADTQYF.

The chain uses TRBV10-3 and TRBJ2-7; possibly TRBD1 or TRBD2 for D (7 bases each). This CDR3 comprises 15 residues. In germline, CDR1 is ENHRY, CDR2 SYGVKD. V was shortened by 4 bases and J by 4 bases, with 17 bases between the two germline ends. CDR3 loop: CAISGQGDSGYEQYF. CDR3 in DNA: TGTGCCATCAGTGGGCAGGGGGATAGCGGGTACGAGCAGTACTTC.

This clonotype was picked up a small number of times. CDR3 residues: CASSPRGSGRNYEQYF. DNA for the CDR3: TGTGCCAGCAGTCCCCGGGGTAGCGGGAGAAACTACGAGCAGTACTTC. V usage is TRBV27 and J usage is TRBJ2-7; 9 nucleotides align to TRBD2. Germline CDR1 and CDR2: MNHEY and SMNVEV (reference sequence). Unmatched junction bases numbered 11, after V lost 5 bases and J lost 3 bases. This CDR3 comprises 16 residues.

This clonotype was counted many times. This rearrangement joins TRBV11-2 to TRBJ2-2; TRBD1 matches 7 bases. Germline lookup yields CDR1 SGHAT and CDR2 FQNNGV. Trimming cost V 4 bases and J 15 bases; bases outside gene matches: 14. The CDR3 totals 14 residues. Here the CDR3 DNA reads TGTGCCAGCAGCTCCGCAGGGGGACCCGGGGAATTGTTTTTT. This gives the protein CASSSAGGPGELFF.

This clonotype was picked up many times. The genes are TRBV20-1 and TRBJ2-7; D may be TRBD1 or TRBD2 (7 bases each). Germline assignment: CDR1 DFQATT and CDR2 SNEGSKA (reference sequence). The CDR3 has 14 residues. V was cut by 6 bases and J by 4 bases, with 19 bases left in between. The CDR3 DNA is TGCAGTGCGCCCAGGGGGGGTAGTTCGTACGAGCAGTACTTC. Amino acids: CSAPRGGSSYEQYF.